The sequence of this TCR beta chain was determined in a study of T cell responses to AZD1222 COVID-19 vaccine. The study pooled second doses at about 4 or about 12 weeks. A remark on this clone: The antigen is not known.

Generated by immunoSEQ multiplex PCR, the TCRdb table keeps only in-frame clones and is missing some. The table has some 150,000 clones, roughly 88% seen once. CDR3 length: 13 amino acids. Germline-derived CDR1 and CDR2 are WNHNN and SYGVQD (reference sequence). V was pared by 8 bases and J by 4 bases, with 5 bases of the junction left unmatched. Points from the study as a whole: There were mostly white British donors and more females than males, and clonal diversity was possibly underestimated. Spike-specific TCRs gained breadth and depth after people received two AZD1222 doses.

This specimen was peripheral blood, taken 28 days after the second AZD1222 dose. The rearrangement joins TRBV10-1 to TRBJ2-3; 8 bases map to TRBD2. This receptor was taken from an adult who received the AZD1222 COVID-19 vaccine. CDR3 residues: CASGSGGADTQYF. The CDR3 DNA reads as TGCGCCAGCGGGAGCGGGGGAGCAGATACGCAGTATTTT.